This T cell receptor beta chain was found in a study of blood T cell repertoires in COVID-19. This clone was observed a few times. From germline, CDR1 is SQVTM and CDR2 ANQGSEA. The CDR3 totals 15 residues. V lost 6 bases to trimming and J lost 4 bases; unmatched junction nucleotides: 10. Sequencing used immunoSEQ multiplex PCR; TCRdb keeps in-frame clones, though not all of them. The sample contains 200,000 to 300,000 clones, roughly 81% of which appear only once. V usage is TRBV29-1 and J usage is TRBJ2-1; TRBD2 matches at 9 bases. This TCR derives from a woman of 80 years or more with COVID-19, enrolled during active disease. The source material was peripheral blood. CDR3 nucleotides: TGCAGCGTCCAAAGGGGGCTAGCGGGGTACAATGAGCAGTTCTTC. Residues: CSVQRGLAGYNEQFF.